Below are 3 T cell receptor beta chains sequenced from a single sample in a study of CD8 T cells in Susac syndrome. A quantity of about 0.5 to 1 ug RNA underwent reverse transcription using random hexamers. TCRdb called the immunoSEQ multiplex PCR reads again in MiXCR, with one record for every CDR3 protein. Found here are about 240,000 distinct CDR3 sequences, 96% of them singletons; the top ten hold 0.1%. Source material: CD4+ T cells from PBMCs. The receptors stem from a human donor with Susac syndrome.

This clonotype came up once. The chain joins TRBV14 to TRBJ2-5; 9 positions agree with TRBD2. The germline CDR1 and CDR2 sequences are SGHDN and FVKESK. V shed 3 bases and J 5 bases; nucleotides not matched to a gene: 10. The CDR3 sequence is 16 residues long. CDR3 in amino acids: CASSHLLAGEGETQYF. The CDR3 DNA sequence: TGTGCCAGCAGCCACCTCTTAGCGGGAGAGGGCGAGACCCAGTACTTC.

The rearrangement joins TRBV7-9 to TRBJ2-7; 13 nucleotides match TRBD2. CDR3 length: 15 amino acids. Germline CDR1 reads SEHNR; CDR2 reads FQNEAQ (reference sequence). Trimming at V came to 5 bases and at J to 1 base, leaving 2 bases not matched to a gene. DNA for the CDR3: TGTGCCAGCAGCCGGACTAGCGGGAGATCCTACGAGCAGTACTTC. Protein: CASSRTSGRSYEQYF. The full variable domain, with the rest looked up from reference TRBV7-9 and TRBJ2-7, is DTGVSQNPRHKITKRGQNVTFRCDPISEHNRLYWYRQTLGQGPEFLTYFQNEAQLEKSRLLSDRFSAERPKGSFSTLEIQRTEQGDSAMYLCASSRTSGRSYEQYFGPGTRLTVT.

The rearrangement uses TRBV11-3 and TRBJ2-1; perhaps D is TRBD1 or TRBD2 (6 bases each). From germline, CDR1 is SGHNT and CDR2 YENEEA. Trimming took 6 bases from V and 5 from J, leaving 20 bases between them. The CDR3 extends over 16 amino acids. The CDR3 nucleotides are TGTGCCAGCAGGGGAAAGGGGGGAGGTTTGGACAATGAGCAGTTCTTC. Its protein is CASRGKGGGLDNEQFF.